The present entry profiles one TCR beta chain with its context. The antigen remains undetermined. Cultured CD4+ T cells had their DNA profiled by the Oncomine TCR Beta short-read assay. TCRdb re-derived calls from the PCR reads in MiXCR, one entry per CDR3 protein. The data contain around 4,800 distinct CDR3 sequences, about 20% of them singletons. The data originate from a study of vaccination and CD4 T cells after COVID-19. The treatment was: 10-day PBMC culture with coronavirus spike peptide pools or control peptides (ViraFEST assay). V lost 5 bases and J lost 9, with 14 bases in between. This CDR3 has 13 amino acids.

The source is a human donor who had recovered from COVID-19. This chain connects TRBV12-3 or TRBV12-4 to TRBJ2-1; no clear D gene. Sequenced material: CD4+ T cells from blood, cultured in vitro. The CDR3 coding sequence is TGTGCCAGCAGTGGAACCTTGACGGGTGAGCAGTTCTTC. This encodes CASSGTLTGEQFF.